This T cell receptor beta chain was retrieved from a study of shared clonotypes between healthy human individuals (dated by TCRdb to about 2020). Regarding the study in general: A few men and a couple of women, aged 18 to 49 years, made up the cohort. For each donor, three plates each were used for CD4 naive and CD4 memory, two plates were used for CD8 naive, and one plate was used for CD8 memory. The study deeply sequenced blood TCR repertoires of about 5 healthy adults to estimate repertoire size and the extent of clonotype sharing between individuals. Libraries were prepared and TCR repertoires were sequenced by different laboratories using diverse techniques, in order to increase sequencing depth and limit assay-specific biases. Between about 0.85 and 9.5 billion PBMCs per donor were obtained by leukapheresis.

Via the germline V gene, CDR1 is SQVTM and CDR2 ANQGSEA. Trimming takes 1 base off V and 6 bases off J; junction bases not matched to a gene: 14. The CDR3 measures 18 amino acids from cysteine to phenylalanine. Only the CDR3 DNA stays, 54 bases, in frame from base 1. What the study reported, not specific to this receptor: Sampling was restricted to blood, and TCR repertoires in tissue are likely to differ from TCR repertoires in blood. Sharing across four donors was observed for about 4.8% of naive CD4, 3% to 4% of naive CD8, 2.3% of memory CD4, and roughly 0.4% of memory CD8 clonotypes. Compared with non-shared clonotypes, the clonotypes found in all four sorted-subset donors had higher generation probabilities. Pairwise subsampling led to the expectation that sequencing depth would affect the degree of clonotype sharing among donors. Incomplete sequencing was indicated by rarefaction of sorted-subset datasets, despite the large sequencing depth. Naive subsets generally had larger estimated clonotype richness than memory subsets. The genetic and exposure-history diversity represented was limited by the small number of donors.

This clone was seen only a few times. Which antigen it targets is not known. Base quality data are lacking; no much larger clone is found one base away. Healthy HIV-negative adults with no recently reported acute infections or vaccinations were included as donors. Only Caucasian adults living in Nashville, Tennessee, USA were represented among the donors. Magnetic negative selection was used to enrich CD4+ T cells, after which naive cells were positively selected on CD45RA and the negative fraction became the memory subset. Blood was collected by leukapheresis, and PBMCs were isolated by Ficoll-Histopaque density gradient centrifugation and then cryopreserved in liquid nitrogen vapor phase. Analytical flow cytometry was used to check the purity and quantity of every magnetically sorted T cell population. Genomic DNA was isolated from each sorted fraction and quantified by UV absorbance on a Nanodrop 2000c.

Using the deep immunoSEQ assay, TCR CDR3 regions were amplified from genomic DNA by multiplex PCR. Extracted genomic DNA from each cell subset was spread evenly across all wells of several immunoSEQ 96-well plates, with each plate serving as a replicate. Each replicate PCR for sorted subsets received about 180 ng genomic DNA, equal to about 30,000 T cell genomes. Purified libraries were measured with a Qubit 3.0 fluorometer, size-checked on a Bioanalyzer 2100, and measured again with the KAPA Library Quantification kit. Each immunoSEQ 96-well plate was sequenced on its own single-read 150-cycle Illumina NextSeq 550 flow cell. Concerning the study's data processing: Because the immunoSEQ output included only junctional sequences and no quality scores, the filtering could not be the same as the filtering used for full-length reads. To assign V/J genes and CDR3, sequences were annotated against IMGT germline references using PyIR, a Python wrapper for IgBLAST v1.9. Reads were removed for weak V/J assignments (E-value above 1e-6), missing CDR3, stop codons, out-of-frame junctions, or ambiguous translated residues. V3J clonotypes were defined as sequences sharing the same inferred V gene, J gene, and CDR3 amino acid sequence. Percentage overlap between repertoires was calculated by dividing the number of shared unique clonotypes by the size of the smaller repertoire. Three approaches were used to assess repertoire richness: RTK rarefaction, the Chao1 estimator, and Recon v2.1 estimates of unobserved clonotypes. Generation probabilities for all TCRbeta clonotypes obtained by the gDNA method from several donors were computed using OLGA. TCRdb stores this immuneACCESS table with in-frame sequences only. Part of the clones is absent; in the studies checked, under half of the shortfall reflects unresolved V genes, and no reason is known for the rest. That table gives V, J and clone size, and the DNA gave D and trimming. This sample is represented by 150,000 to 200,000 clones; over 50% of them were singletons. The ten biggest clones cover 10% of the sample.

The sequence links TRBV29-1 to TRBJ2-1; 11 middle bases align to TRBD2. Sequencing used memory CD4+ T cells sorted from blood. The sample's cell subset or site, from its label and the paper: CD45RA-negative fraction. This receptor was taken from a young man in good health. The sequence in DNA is TGCAGCGTTGAAGCGCTTTGGGTTAGCGGGAGGGCCATCAATGAGCAGTTCTTC. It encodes CSVEALWVSGRAINEQFF.